This TCR beta chain was found in a study of T cell clonotyping in hematopoietic cell transplantation. Findings and limits, study-wide: CD4 and CD8 repertoire contributions could not be separated without sorting.

This clone showed up just once. No antigen is known for it. This CDR3 has 14 amino acids. Germline V lookup: CDR1 MDHEN, CDR2 SYDVKM. Trimming cost V 1 base and J 9 bases, with 12 bases left between them. TCRdb's copy holds only in-frame clones and misses some; the assay was immunoSEQ multiplex PCR. The repertoire consists of 7,000 or so clones, with 75% to 90% occurring once and the leading ten covering about 4.5%. Sequenced here: PBMCs, sampled 30 days after allogeneic stem cell transplant. This chain connects TRBV28 to TRBJ2-2; D might be TRBD1 (6 bases). This clonotype was sampled from a female patient aged 50-59 years who had an allogeneic stem cell transplant from an unrelated donor, so the T cells may come from the graft donor. Some clones in this sample may be carry-over from other donors' samples. This CDR3 reads CASSLSGTYRELFF. DNA for the CDR3: TGTGCCAGCAGTTTATCTGGGACATATAGGGAGCTGTTTTTT.